This TCR beta chain appears in the sequencing data of a study of cytomegalovirus exposure and HLA in healthy donors (dated by TCRdb to about 2017). For context, the study as a whole: In an earlier analysis of under 750 of the donors, 250 to 350 Gb of sequence data and some 120 million unique TCR beta sequences from roughly 200 million T cells were reported. Genome-wide SNP genotypes for about 60% of the roughly 700 donors were used in a later genetic analysis, which treated that subset as a discovery cohort. Using immunosequencing, the study profiled T cell repertoires from about 610 subjects and related those repertoires to cytomegalovirus serostatus. The aim of the study was to test whether cataloging public T cell receptors could identify signatures of past pathogen exposure. Alongside the repertoire data, information on donor age, sex, ethnicity and CMV serostatus was compiled. Class I and class II HLA loci were covered by the typing at four-digit resolution. Along with the roughly 710-subject first cohort, a separate validation cohort of 120 different subjects was used. An early release covering 550 to 700 HLA-typed donors comprised approximately 300 gigabases of sequencing data and 65 million to 100 million unique TCR sequences. High-throughput TCR immunosequencing, statistical association of individual TCRs with disease status, and machine learning were combined to predict cytomegalovirus infection status. A later analysis re-analyzed previously published TCR beta repertoires from 660 or so donors and added high-resolution HLA genotyping to study TCR occurrence patterns. The number of typed donors differed by locus: about 629-630 for A, B, C, DRB1 and DQB1; 500 to 550 for DQA1; some 590 for DPA1; and around 490 for DPB1. About five DR-DQ haplotypes were handled as single units for association and clustering, since linkage in the cohort was strong. To decide whether each TCR beta V gene segment behaved as functional or pseudogenic, an earlier analysis of some 580 of the donors relied on high-throughput TCR beta sequencing. Among the roughly 380 genotyped donors, around 81% belonged to the genetic ancestry cluster associated with self-reported Caucasian donors. All discovery cohort repertoires had been generated using a single sequencing platform. The later analysis used no new phenotypic data to find candidate immune exposures, relying instead on TCR beta sequences and their occurrence across donors. Among 398 genotyped donors of the cohort, an average of around 240,000 unique TCR beta nucleotide sequences were sequenced per donor, roughly 18% of them non-productive. The research as a whole found: A further reported finding was that TCR beta sequences accurately predicted the HLA-A and HLA-B alleles for most subjects in the first cohort. Linkage disequilibrium might explain the correlated functional status among segregating V segments, but an unknown experimental factor could not be ruled out. It was suggested by the authors that the approach could potentially be generalized to other disease states and immunological phenotypes. A later analysis associated 16,951 TCR beta sequences with specific HLA alleles at a false discovery rate of 0.05. A few of the identified cytomegalovirus-associated TCR beta chains were confirmed in vitro to be specific for cytomegalovirus antigens. HLA typing was unavailable for some donors at each locus, so association tests used only the typed subset. A later analysis found that HLA-associated TCR beta chains were more clonally expanded and had lower generation probabilities than equally common non-associated chains. Some 16 rarely observed V segments, including chromosome 9 orphons, were excluded from the earlier analysis of some 590 of the donors because counts were too low. According to a later genetic analysis, donors in an Asian-associated ancestry cluster had fewer N-insertions in productive TCRs than the approximately 670-donor mean. Only TCR beta chains were sequenced in this cohort, and the absence of alpha or paired-chain data limited detectable features. An earlier analysis of approximately 540 of the donors showed that most TCR beta V segments appeared in productive rearrangements either about 90% or about 30% of the time, which broadly matched IMGT annotations. In a later analysis, most CMV-associated TCR beta chains were found to appear HLA-restricted, with HLA associations seemingly driven largely by CMV exposure. In a later analysis, the rate of TCR association differed among HLA loci, with DRB1 alleles having the most associated TCRs and HLA-C alleles having the fewest. The study gave a list of 150 to 200 TCR beta chains associated with cytomegalovirus. V-gene and J-gene trimming of TCR beta chains was associated with a missense DCLRE1C variant in a later genetic analysis, and the association was replicated in an independent cohort. According to a later analysis, parvovirus B19, influenza, CMV and Epstein-Barr virus appeared linked to several top co-occurrence clusters. Roughly uniform sequencing depth across donors was assumed in presence/absence analyses, although this assumption may not hold. The 87-base-pair reads could not distinguish some IMGT-functional V segments, including TRBV6-2 and TRBV6-3, so those segments were excluded. The sequencing pipeline was judged likely to have produced a cluster of highly shared sequence variants as a technical artifact. Immune exposure information for the cohort was limited to CMV serostatus. In both the original and validation cohorts, the classifier was reported to diagnose cytomegalovirus status with high specificity and sensitivity. Strong co-occurrence of HLA alleles, especially DR and DQ, made assigning TCR associations to individual alleles difficult. Most TCR sequences were observed very rarely across donors, whereas some public TCRs were present in many individuals.

The library came from the immunoSEQ multiplex PCR assay. For the multiplex PCR, a mixture combining 60 forward primers for TCR Vbeta segments and 13 reverse primers for TCR Jbeta segments was used. A multiplex PCR assay on genomic DNA amplified the CDR3 region of rearranged TCR beta genes. On the Illumina HiSeq System, the amplified TCR beta libraries were sequenced as 87-base-pair reads. As for the authors' bioinformatics: Across the 500 to 850 repertoires, a later analysis counted tens of millions of unique TCR beta chains, about 10 million of which were shared by at least two donors. Raw reads were error-corrected and collapsed into unique sequences with a nearest-neighbor algorithm that merged closely related sequences to remove PCR and sequencing errors. CDR3 sequences were aligned to IMGT reference sequences to assign V, D and J gene segments. For a sequence to be retained, a match of at least six nucleotides to both a V gene segment and a J gene segment was required. Rearrangements were classified as productive when the CDR3 lacked stop codons and remained in frame with V and J, and all other rearrangements were classified as non-productive. Following IMGT convention, CDR3 was defined as the stretch from the second conserved V-encoded cysteine up to the conserved J-encoded phenylalanine. The earlier analysis of some 580 of the donors excluded any sequence lacking an unambiguous match to a single V gene segment. An earlier analysis of several hundred of the donors called V segments functional above 56.7% productive rearrangements and segregating when the between-donor standard deviation exceeded 5%. A statistical classification framework was built to diagnose cytomegalovirus status from the catalog of TCR beta chain sequences. V and J gene assignment, in a later analysis, came from comparing TCR nucleotide sequences with IMGT/GENE-DB human TR gene sequences. In a later analysis, CDR3 sequences and most-parsimonious VDJ recombination scenarios were assigned using the TCRdist pipeline. In a later analysis, each TCR beta chain was defined by its CDR3 amino acid sequence together with its V-gene family, and reads without a unique V-gene family were excluded. In a later analysis, 550 to 650 highly shared, low-generation-probability nucleotide sequences were removed to address suspected cross-contamination and a sequencing artifact. In a later analysis, a clonal expansion index for each public chain was calculated from normalized within-repertoire ranks of inferred template counts. A later analysis computed generation probabilities with a VDJ recombination model fitted to out-of-frame rearrangements, and checked the results against IGoR. In a later analysis, TCR-TCR, TCR-HLA and TCR-CMV co-occurrence was scored with hypergeometric tests, and a repertoire-size bias correction was applied to TCR pairs. To estimate false discovery rates, a later analysis permuted the HLA or CMV assignments 20 times. In a later analysis, co-occurring TCRs were grouped using DBSCAN, with TCRdist sequence similarity added in when clustering inside HLA-allele-positive subsets. For co-occurrence clustering, repertoires with fewer than 30,000 or more than 120,000 public chains were excluded, along with five repertoires with anomalous nucleotide sharing. TCRdb retrieved this table from immuneACCESS and kept in-frame rearrangements only. Not all clones are present; in checked studies, unresolved V genes account for under half, and no reason is known for the remainder. The DNA gave D and trimming, while V, J and clone size come from that table. The sample profile shows around 94,000 clones; approximately 84% of them were found once. Around 2.3% of the sample comes from the top ten.

The CDR3 numbers 15 residues from cysteine through phenylalanine. Only the CDR3 portion is preserved as DNA: 45 bases, with reading frame beginning at the first base. CDR1 and CDR2 are drawn from the germline V gene (reference sequence): LNHDA, SQIVND. Trimming costs V 3 bases and J 1 base, and their ends lie 9 bases apart. In total, approximately 700 healthy bone marrow donors made up the cohort. All cohort members were sampled while nominally healthy, although unrecorded immune exposures were likely present. The donor was CMV seronegative and belonged to the group of 350 to 400 seronegative cohort members. A peripheral blood sample was collected from each donor, and TCR beta sequencing was performed on peripheral blood mononuclear cells. The Qiagen DNeasy Blood Extraction Kit was used to extract genomic DNA from the blood cell samples. A word on this clone: The clone's antigen remains unknown. No much larger clone is present one base from it, and per-base qualities are unavailable.

This sequence originates from a man aged 18 to 35 in good health and CMV-seronegative. The receptor chain draws on TRBV19 and TRBJ1-4; tentative D gene TRBD1, with 6 bases matching. Sequences were obtained from PBMCs. The DNA is TGTGCCAGTAGTATCATGACAGGAACTAATGAAAAACTGTTTTTT. Its protein is CASSIMTGTNEKLFF. With the portions outside the CDR3 filled from the reference TRBV19 and TRBJ1-4 genes, the complete variable region becomes DGGITQSPKYLFRKEGQNVTLSCEQNLNHDAMYWYRQDPGQGLRLIYYSQIVNDFQKGDIAEGYSVSREKKESFPLTVTSAQKNPTAFYLCASSIMTGTNEKLFFGSGTQLSVL.